This T cell receptor beta chain was profiled in a study of control samples from healthy donors and cancer patients. Method: immunoSEQ multiplex PCR; TCRdb's copy keeps in-frame clones and lacks some. The data show about 12,000 clones, around nine tenths seen once. The CDR3 contains 11 residues. V dropped 3 bases and J dropped 12 bases, with 9 bases sitting between them. The gene calls are TRBV12-3 or TRBV12-4 and TRBJ1-5, with D possibly TRBD1 on 5 matching bases. The sequence was collected from a male donor with melanoma. Sequenced input: formalin-fixed, paraffin-embedded tissue. CDR3 sequence reads: CASSLGGGQHF. As DNA, the CDR3 is TGTGCCAGCAGTTTGGGCGGGGGCCAGCATTTT.